Below, 12 T cell receptor beta chains from the same sample are listed, as sequenced in a study of blood T cell repertoires in COVID-19. This table comes from immunoSEQ multiplex PCR, and its TCRdb copy is limited to in-frame clones, with some not included. The sample shows 150,000 to 200,000 clones, 82% of them seen only once. Material: peripheral blood. These receptors all stem from a woman aged 70-85 years with acute or convalescent COVID-19.

The CDR3 region is CAWAGTRVSPLHF. The DNA for the CDR3 is TGTGCCTGGGCAGGGACACGGGTTTCACCCCTCCACTTT. The rearrangement links TRBV30 to TRBJ1-6; a possible D gene is TRBD1 (6 bases). The length of the CDR3 is 13 residues. Trimming took off 5 bases at V and 9 bases at J, with 14 bases between the two ends. CDR1 is GTSNPN, CDR2 SVGIG, per germline (reference sequence).

The rearrangement joins TRBV28 to TRBJ1-5; D is uncertain. The CDR3 runs 15 residues. Germline CDR1 and CDR2: MDHEN and SYDVKM. The V end was cut by 5 bases, the J end by 0 bases, with 11 bases between. CDR3 protein: CASSVRQTSNQPQHF. The DNA for the CDR3 is TGTGCCAGCAGTGTAAGACAAACTAGCAATCAGCCCCAGCATTTT.

J is TRBJ1-6 and V is TRBV27; 7 bases are shared with TRBD1. CDR3 length equals 14 residues. CDR1 is MNHEY and CDR2 is SMNVEV in the germline V gene (reference sequence). Trimming cost V 5 bases and J 9 bases; bases outside gene matches: 7. DNA for the CDR3: TGTGCCAGCAGTGCGCGACAGGGAAGTTCACCCCTCCACTTT. This translates into CASSARQGSSPLHF.

This clone has more than one count but fewer than ten. This chain connects TRBV5-1 to TRBJ1-2; 11 nucleotides agree with TRBD1. The CDR3 runs 13 residues. Germline V gene lookup returns CDR1 SGHRS and CDR2 YFSETQ. Unmatched junction bases numbered 4, after V lost 4 bases and J lost 8 bases. In nucleotides, the CDR3 is TGCGCCAGCAGCGAGGGACAGGGGGTCGGCTACACCTTC. Translation: CASSEGQGVGYTF.

The chain couples TRBV20-1 to TRBJ2-2; the match to TRBD2 covers 8 bases. The germline V gene encodes CDR1 DFQATT and CDR2 SNEGSKA (reference sequence). The CDR3 runs to 15 residues. Trimming at V came to 3 bases and at J to 1 base, leaving 4 bases not matched to a gene. Here the CDR3 DNA reads TGCAGTGCTAGTTTCAGCGGGAGGAACACCGGGGAGCTGTTTTTT. It is translated as CSASFSGRNTGELFF.

V and J are TRBV10-3 and TRBJ2-7; tentative D call: TRBD1 (6 bases). This CDR3 is 13 amino acids long. V was shortened by 8 bases and J by 3 bases, with 14 bases between the two germline ends. CDR1 is ENHRY, CDR2 SYGVKD, per germline. The CDR3 is CAIAEGVDYEQYF. The CDR3 region has the DNA TGTGCCATCGCTGAGGGGGTGGACTACGAGCAGTACTTC.

Regarding this clone: Other DNA sequences of this sample code for an identical CDR3. The chain carries TRBV18 and TRBJ1-1, with no clear D. Germline-derived CDR1 and CDR2 are KGHSH and LQKENI. The CDR3 covers 13 residues. V was clipped by 2 bases and J by 4 bases, with 8 bases between them. The CDR3 is CASSPTGGTEAFF. Written as DNA, the CDR3 is TGTGCCAGCTCACCAACGGGTGGCACTGAAGCTTTCTTT.

This sequence joins TRBV2 and TRBJ2-6; D is possibly TRBD2 (5 bases). Germline V gene data show CDR1 as SNHLY and CDR2 as FYNNEI. This CDR3 contains 15 residues. Deletions cut 7 bases from V and 0 bases from J, with 10 bases between. The CDR3 here is CASTQDSSGANVLTF. The CDR3 coding sequence is TGTGCCAGCACGCAGGACTCCTCTGGGGCCAACGTCCTGACTTTC.

The chain carries TRBV7-2 and TRBJ2-5, with 9 bases lining up with TRBD2. Germline V gene lookup returns CDR1 SGHTA and CDR2 FQGNSA. With 3 bases clipped from V and 1 base from J, the junction kept 6 bases outside the gene matches. CDR3 length: 16 amino acids. This chain's CDR3 is CASSLGTSLIQETQYF. DNA for the CDR3: TGTGCCAGCAGCTTGGGGACTAGCCTTATCCAAGAGACCCAGTACTTC.

The chain joins TRBV7-2 to TRBJ2-5, with 8 positions matching TRBD1. J gave up 5 bases and V 3 bases, and 8 bases lay outside the gene matches. CDR1 SGHTA and CDR2 FQGNSA come from the germline V gene. This CDR3 spans 15 amino acids. CDR3 nucleotide sequence: TGTGCCAGCAGCTTTGGGGCAGGGGGCCAGGAGACCCAGTACTTC. Residues: CASSFGAGGQETQYF.

This clone was observed a few times. This rearrangement joins TRBV19 to TRBJ1-2, with D perhaps matching TRBD1 (6 bases). V lost 2 bases to trimming and J lost 4 bases, with 8 bases between them. CDR3 size: 13 residues. Looked up from germline, CDR1 is LNHDA and CDR2 is SQIVND (reference sequence). This CDR3 reads CASSIQGSYGYTF. The CDR3 DNA is TGTGCCAGTAGTATACAGGGGAGCTATGGCTACACCTTC.

This sequence joins TRBV6-2 or TRBV6-3 and TRBJ2-5, with TRBD2 matching over 16 bases. From germline, CDR1 is MNHEY and CDR2 SVGEGT. The CDR3 runs 19 residues. The J segment lost 1 base and the V segment lost 5 bases, leaving 10 bases of the junction unmatched. The CDR3 loop reads CASSPGTSGGGPFQETQYF. CDR3 DNA: TGTGCCAGCAGTCCCGGGACTAGCGGGGGGGGCCCCTTCCAAGAGACCCAGTACTTC.